This T cell receptor (beta chain) was documented in a study of shared clonotypes between healthy human individuals. Generated by immunoSEQ multiplex PCR, the TCRdb table keeps only in-frame clones and is missing some. This sample has approximately 2,300,000 clones, with less than 95% found just once. Notes on this clone: The sample contains more than one DNA sequence encoding this CDR3.

The CDR3 has 13 amino acids. Germline CDR1 SEHNR, CDR2 FQNEAQ (reference sequence). Trimming took off 3 bases at V and 4 bases at J, with 7 bases between the two ends. What was sequenced was naive CD4+ T cells from PBMCs. Subset indicated: CD45RA+ positively selected. V usage is TRBV7-9 and J usage is TRBJ2-1; D not certain. This clonotype was obtained from a man aged 18 to 35 in good health. Some clones in this sample may be carry-over from other donors' samples. The CDR3 spells CASSLELYNEQFF. The DNA of the CDR3 is TGTGCCAGCAGCTTGGAGCTTTACAATGAGCAGTTCTTC.